Given below is one T cell receptor beta chain in context. No antigen is known for it. The data belong to a study of T cell repertoires and HLA-DP antigens. The primer mix covered 54 TRBV segments and 13 TRBJ segments. Pre-culture CD4+ samples were sequenced deeply, targeting fewer than 250,000 T cell genomes. Clones were read by immunoSEQ multiplex PCR, and TCRdb kept only the in-frame ones, dropping some. In the table there are approximately 90,000 clones, roughly 86% of which are singletons. The germline V gene encodes CDR1 SGHAT and CDR2 FQDESV (reference sequence). Trimming removed 2 bases from V and 0 bases from J, with 11 bases in between. This CDR3 contains 15 residues.

This chain connects TRBV11-1 to TRBJ2-7; D is ambiguous. The receptor was derived from a man aged 45 to 65 in good health and CMV-seronegative. Sequenced sample: CD4+ T cells from PBMCs. The CDR3 loop is CASSLTVLSSYEQYF. CDR3 coding DNA: TGTGCCAGCAGCTTAACAGTACTCAGCTCCTACGAGCAGTACTTC.